This T cell receptor (beta chain) was sequenced during a study of CD8 T cells in Susac syndrome. In blood CD8+ and CD4+ T cells, TCR beta underwent sequencing. Random hexamers were used to reverse transcribe the RNA input (about 0.5 to 1 ug). A multiplex approach, immunoSEQ multiplex PCR, amplified TCR beta CDR3 across 54 Vbeta and 13 Jbeta. TCRdb re-called the immunoSEQ multiplex PCR reads with MiXCR, one entry per CDR3 protein. The sample has around 190,000 distinct CDR3 sequences; roughly 92% are singletons. The CDR3 runs 16 residues. V lost 1 base to trimming and J lost 7 bases; unmatched junction nucleotides: 9. In germline, CDR1 is LGHNA, CDR2 YNFKEQ.

Material: CD4+ T cells from PBMCs. The chain carries TRBV4-2 and TRBJ1-5; TRBD1 agrees at 8 bases. The receptor's source is a human donor in good health. This CDR3 reads CASSQGPGQVNQPQHF. DNA of the CDR3: TGTGCCAGCAGCCAAGGCCCGGGACAGGTAAACCAGCCCCAGCATTTT.